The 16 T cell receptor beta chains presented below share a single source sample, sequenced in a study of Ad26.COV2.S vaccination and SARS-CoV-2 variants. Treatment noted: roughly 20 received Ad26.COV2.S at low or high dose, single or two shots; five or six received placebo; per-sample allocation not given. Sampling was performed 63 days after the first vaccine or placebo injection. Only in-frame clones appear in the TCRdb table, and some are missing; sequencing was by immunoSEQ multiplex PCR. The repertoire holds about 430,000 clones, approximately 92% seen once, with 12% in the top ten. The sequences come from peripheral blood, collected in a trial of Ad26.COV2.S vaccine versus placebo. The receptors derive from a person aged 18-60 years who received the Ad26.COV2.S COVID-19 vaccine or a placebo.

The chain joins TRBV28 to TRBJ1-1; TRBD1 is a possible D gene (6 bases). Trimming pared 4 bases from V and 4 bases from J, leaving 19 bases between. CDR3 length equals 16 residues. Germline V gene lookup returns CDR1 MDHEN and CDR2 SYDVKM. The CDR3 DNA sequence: TGTGCCAGCAGTTCTCAATGGGCAGGGGCTGCCACTGAAGCTTTCTTT. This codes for CASSSQWAGAATEAFF.

The DNA of the CDR3 is TGTGCCAGCAGCAAGGGACTAGCGGGAGGAGGTGAGCAGTTCTTC. Protein sequence: CASSKGLAGGGEQFF. The chain recombines TRBV6-5 with TRBJ2-1; 15 nucleotides align to TRBD2. Per germline, CDR1 MNHEY and CDR2 SVGAGI. CDR3 length equals 15 residues. Trimming took 6 bases from V and 9 from J; bases not matched to a gene: 6.

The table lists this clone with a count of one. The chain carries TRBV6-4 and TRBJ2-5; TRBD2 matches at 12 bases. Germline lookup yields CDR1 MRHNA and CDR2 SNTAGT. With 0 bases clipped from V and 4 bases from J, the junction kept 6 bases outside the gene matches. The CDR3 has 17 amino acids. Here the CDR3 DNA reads TGTGCCAGCAGTGACTCCAGACTAGCGGGAGATCGAGAGACCCAGTACTTC. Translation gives CASSDSRLAGDRETQYF.

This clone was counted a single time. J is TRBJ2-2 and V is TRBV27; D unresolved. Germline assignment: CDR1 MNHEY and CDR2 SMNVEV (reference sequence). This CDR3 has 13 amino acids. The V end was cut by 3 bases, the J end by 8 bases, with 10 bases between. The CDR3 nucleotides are TGTGCCAGCAGTTTGTCCGGGTTTGGGGAGCTGTTTTTT. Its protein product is CASSLSGFGELFF.

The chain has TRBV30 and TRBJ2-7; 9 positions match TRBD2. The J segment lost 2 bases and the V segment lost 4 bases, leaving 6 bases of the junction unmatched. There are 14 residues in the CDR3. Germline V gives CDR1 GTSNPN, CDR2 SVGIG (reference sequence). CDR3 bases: TGTGCCTGGAAAACTAGCGGGTTAGCCTACGAGCAGTACTTC. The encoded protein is CAWKTSGLAYEQYF. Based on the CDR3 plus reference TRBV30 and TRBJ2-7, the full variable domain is SQTIHQWPATLVQPVGSPLSLECTVEGTSNPNLYWYRQAAGRGLQLLFYSVGIGQISSEVPQNLSASRPQDRQFILSSKKLLLSDSGFYLCAWKTSGLAYEQYFGPGTRLTVT.

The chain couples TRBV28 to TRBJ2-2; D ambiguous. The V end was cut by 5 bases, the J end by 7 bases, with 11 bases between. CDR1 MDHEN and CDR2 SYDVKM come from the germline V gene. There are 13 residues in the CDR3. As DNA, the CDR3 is TGTGCCAGCAGTCCGTTTCGGAACGGGGAGCTGTTTTTT. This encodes CASSPFRNGELFF. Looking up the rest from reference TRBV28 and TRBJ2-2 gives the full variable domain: DVKVTQSSRYLVKRTGEKVFLECVQDMDHENMFWYRQDPGLGLRLIYFSYDVKMKEKGDIPEGYSVSREKKERFSLILESASTNQTSMYLCASSPFRNGELFFGEGSRLTVL.

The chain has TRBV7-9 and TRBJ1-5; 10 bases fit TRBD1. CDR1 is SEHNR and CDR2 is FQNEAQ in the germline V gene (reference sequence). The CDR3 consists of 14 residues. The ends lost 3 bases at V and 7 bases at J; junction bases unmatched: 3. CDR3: CASSFGTGEQPQHF. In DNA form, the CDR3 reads TGTGCCAGCAGCTTTGGGACAGGGGAGCAGCCCCAGCATTTT.

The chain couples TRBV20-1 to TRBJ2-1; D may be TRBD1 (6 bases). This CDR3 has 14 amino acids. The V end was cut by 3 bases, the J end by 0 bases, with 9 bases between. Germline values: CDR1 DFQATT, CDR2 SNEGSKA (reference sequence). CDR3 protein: CSASRGGSYNEQFF. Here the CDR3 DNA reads TGCAGTGCTAGTAGAGGGGGCTCCTACAATGAGCAGTTCTTC.

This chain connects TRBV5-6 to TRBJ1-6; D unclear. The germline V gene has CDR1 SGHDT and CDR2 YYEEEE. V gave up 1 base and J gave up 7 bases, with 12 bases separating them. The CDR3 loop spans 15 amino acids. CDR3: CASSLSTSLNSPLHF. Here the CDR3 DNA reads TGTGCCAGCAGCTTGAGCACAAGCCTAAATTCACCCCTCCACTTT.

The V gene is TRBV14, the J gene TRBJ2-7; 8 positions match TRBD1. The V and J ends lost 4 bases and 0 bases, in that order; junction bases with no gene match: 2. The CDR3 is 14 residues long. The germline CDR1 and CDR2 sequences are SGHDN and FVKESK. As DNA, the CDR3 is TGTGCCAGCAGCCCCGGGACAGGCTCCTACGAGCAGTACTTC. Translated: CASSPGTGSYEQYF.

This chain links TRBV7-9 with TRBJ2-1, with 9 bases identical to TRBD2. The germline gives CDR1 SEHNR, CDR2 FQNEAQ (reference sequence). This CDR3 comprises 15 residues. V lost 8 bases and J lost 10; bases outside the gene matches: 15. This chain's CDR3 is CASFSSAGGNKEQFF. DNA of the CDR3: TGTGCCAGCTTCTCATCGGCGGGAGGGAATAAAGAGCAGTTCTTC.

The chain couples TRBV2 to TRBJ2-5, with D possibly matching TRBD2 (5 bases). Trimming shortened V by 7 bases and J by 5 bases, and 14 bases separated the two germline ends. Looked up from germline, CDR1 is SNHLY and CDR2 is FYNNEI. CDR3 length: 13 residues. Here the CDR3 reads CASTSFGIETQYF. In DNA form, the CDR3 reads TGTGCCAGCACTAGCTTTGGTATCGAGACCCAGTACTTC.

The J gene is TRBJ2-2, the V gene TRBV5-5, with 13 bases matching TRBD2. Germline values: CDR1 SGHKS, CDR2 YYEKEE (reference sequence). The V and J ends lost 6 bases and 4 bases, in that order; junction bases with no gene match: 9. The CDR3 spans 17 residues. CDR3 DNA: TGTGCCAGCATCTACGGACTAGCGGGAGATCTCACCGGGGAGCTGTTTTTT. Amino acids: CASIYGLAGDLTGELFF.

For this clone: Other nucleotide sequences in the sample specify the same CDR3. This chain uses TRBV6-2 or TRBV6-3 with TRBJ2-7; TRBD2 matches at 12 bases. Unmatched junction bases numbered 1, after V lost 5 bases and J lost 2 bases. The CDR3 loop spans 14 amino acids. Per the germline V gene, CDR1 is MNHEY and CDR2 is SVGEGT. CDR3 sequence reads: CASSRTSGAYEQYF. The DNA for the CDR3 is TGTGCCAGCAGTCGGACTAGCGGGGCCTACGAGCAGTACTTC.

DNA of the CDR3: TGTGCCAGCAGCTTGTATGGTAGCGGGATCCAAGAGACCCAGTACTTC. Residues: CASSLYGSGIQETQYF. This chain joins TRBV11-2 and TRBJ2-5, with 8 bases identical to TRBD2. The V gene end was trimmed by 3 bases and the J gene end by 1 base; junction bases not matched to a gene: 7. The germline V gene encodes CDR1 SGHAT and CDR2 FQNNGV. This CDR3 is built from 16 residues.

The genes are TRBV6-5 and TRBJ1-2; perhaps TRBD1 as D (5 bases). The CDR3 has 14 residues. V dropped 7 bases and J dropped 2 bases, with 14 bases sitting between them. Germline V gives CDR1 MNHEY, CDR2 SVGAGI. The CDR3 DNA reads TGTGCCAGCATCCCGACAGCAATGAACTATGGCTACACCTTC. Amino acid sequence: CASIPTAMNYGYTF.